Presented here are 21 T cell receptor beta chains from one specimen sequenced in a study of regulatory T cells in long-lasting Graves disease. Investigators prepared the TCR beta libraries by applying iRepertoire HTBI primers and Arm-PCR of CDR3 regions. One entry per CDR3 protein, called by TCRdb with MiXCR from the multiplex PCR reads. Here the sample spans roughly 400,000 distinct CDR3 sequences, around 20% being singletons. This sample's time point: persistent/refractory GD, antithyroid drugs over 5 years with positive TRAb. PBMC RNA served as the TCR library source. The starting material was peripheral blood mononuclear cells (PBMCs), obtained when the disease was refractory, from a patient treated with antithyroid drugs. The receptor source for this set is a female donor with Graves disease.

The sample holds one count of this clonotype. V and J are TRBV5-1 and TRBJ2-7, with TRBD2 matching over 8 bases. The CDR3 sequence is 15 residues long. Looked up from germline, CDR1 is SGHRS and CDR2 is YFSETQ. With 2 bases clipped from V and 2 bases from J, the junction kept 6 bases outside the gene matches. The CDR3 DNA is TGCGCCAGCAGCTTAGGACTAGCAGATACCTACGAGCAGTACTTC. It encodes CASSLGLADTYEQYF.

This clonotype came up a few times. The V gene is TRBV7-9, the J gene TRBJ2-5; 8 bases agree with TRBD2. CDR1 and CDR2 from the germline V gene are SEHNR and FQNEAQ (reference sequence). V dropped 0 bases and J dropped 2; count of bases not matched to a gene: 8. The CDR3 runs to 17 residues. This chain's CDR3 is CASSLARGGHPQETQYF. The CDR3 DNA follows: TGTGCCAGCAGCTTAGCACGGGGGGGACACCCGCAAGAGACCCAGTACTTC.

The V gene is TRBV29-1, the J gene TRBJ1-1; D perhaps matches TRBD1 (5 bases). CDR3 size: 13 residues. Germline CDR1 and CDR2: SQVTM and ANQGSEA. The V end was cut by 7 bases, the J end by 5 bases, with 17 bases between. CDR3 DNA: TGCAGCGCTCCCGGGAGCAGGGAGACTGAAGCTTTCTTT. This translates into CSAPGSRETEAFF.

This sequence joins TRBV5-1 and TRBJ1-6, with D unclear. This CDR3 region has 16 residues. Germline-derived CDR1 and CDR2 are SGHRS and YFSETQ. Trimming took off 0 bases at V and 8 bases at J, with 15 bases between the two ends. The CDR3 nucleotides are TGCGCCAGCAGCTTGGGGACCGACAAAGAGTATTCACCCCTCCACTTT. This sequence encodes CASSLGTDKEYSPLHF. Filled out from reference TRBV5-1 and TRBJ1-6, the complete variable domain reads KAGVTQTPRYLIKTRGQQVTLSCSPISGHRSVSWYQQTPGQGLQFLFEYFSETQRNKGNFPGRFSGRQFSNSRSEMNVSTLELGDSALYLCASSLGTDKEYSPLHFGNGTRLTVT.

This clonotype has at least ten counts. This chain links TRBV28 with TRBJ1-1, with a possible D match to TRBD1 (6 bases). V lost 5 bases, J lost 6 bases, and 13 bases lay in between. The CDR3 contains 13 residues. CDR1 and CDR2 (germline): MDHEN, SYDVKM. In DNA, the CDR3 is TGTGCCAGCAGTGTGGGGGGCGGTGCTGAAGCTTTCTTT. This translates into CASSVGGGAEAFF.

This clonotype has just a few counts. The V and J genes are TRBV7-2 and TRBJ2-3; 9 bases map to TRBD1. This CDR3 comprises 19 residues. V was clipped by 5 bases and J by 0 bases; unmatched bases: 15. Germline V lookup: CDR1 SGHTA, CDR2 FQGNSA. CDR3: CASSPIGKLGTGSTDTQYF. DNA for the CDR3: TGTGCCAGCAGCCCGATAGGGAAACTTGGGACAGGGAGCACAGATACGCAGTATTTT.

Only a few counts were recorded for this clonotype. The chain recombines TRBV7-9 with TRBJ2-1; a weak D match, TRBD1 (6 bases). The CDR3 consists of 17 residues. Trimming cost V 5 bases and J 3 bases, with 20 bases left between them. CDR1 and CDR2 (germline): SEHNR, FQNEAQ (reference sequence). CDR3 DNA sequence: TGTGCCAGCAGCCCAGGGGTTGGCCAGGGGTACTACAATGAGCAGTTCTTC. Protein product: CASSPGVGQGYYNEQFF. Together with reference TRBV7-9 and TRBJ2-1, the CDR3 gives the full variable domain: DTGVSQNPRHKITKRGQNVTFRCDPISEHNRLYWYRQTLGQGPEFLTYFQNEAQLEKSRLLSDRFSAERPKGSFSTLEIQRTEQGDSAMYLCASSPGVGQGYYNEQFFGPGTRLTVL.

This clonotype was found a few times. This chain uses TRBV25-1 with TRBJ2-2; D unresolved. Germline lookup yields CDR1 MGHDK and CDR2 SYGVNS. The ends were cut back, 6 bases at V and 4 bases at J, with 9 bases in the middle. The CDR3 sequence is 13 residues long. This chain's CDR3 is CASRSLVTGELFF. The CDR3 nucleotides are TGTGCCAGCAGGAGTCTGGTCACCGGGGAGCTGTTTTTT.

This clonotype was counted many times. The CDR3 DNA sequence: TGTGCCAGCAGTTACTCCTACCGGGACCCAGACTACGAGCAGTACTTC. Translation: CASSYSYRDPDYEQYF. The chain couples TRBV28 to TRBJ2-7; D possibly uses TRBD1 or TRBD2 (5 bases each). The germline V gene has CDR1 MDHEN and CDR2 SYDVKM. The V and J ends lost 4 bases and 3 bases respectively, with 19 bases between them. CDR3 size: 16 residues. The whole variable domain, remainder taken from reference TRBV28 and TRBJ2-7, is DVKVTQSSRYLVKRTGEKVFLECVQDMDHENMFWYRQDPGLGLRLIYFSYDVKMKEKGDIPEGYSVSREKKERFSLILESASTNQTSMYLCASSYSYRDPDYEQYFGPGTRLTVT.

This clonotype has only a few counts. As DNA, the CDR3 is TGCAGTGCTAGTATAGGGACTAGCGGGAGGGCCAGGGAGACCCAGTACTTC. Its protein is CSASIGTSGRARETQYF. The chain has TRBV20-1 and TRBJ2-5, with 16 bases that match TRBD2. CDR3 length: 17 residues. V shed 3 bases, J shed 5 bases, and the junction held 9 bases outside the gene matches. Germline values: CDR1 DFQATT, CDR2 SNEGSKA (reference sequence).

The rearrangement joins TRBV24-1 to TRBJ1-2; 7 nucleotides match TRBD1. Looked up from germline, CDR1 is KGHDR and CDR2 is SFDVKD. The trim removed 6 bases at V and 6 bases at J, leaving 6 bases unmatched. This CDR3 is built from 13 residues. CDR3 amino acids: CATSRPGGNGYTF. The CDR3 region has the DNA TGTGCCACCAGTCGTCCAGGGGGGAATGGCTACACCTTC.

With respect to this clonotype: This may come from a read error, since a much larger clone is one base off. This sequence joins TRBV24-1 and TRBJ2-5; possibly TRBD1 for D (6 bases). The CDR3 consists of 14 residues. CDR1 and CDR2 from the germline V gene are KGHDR and SFDVKD. The CDR3 DNA sequence: TGTGCCACCAGTGATTTCCAGGGGCCCGAGACCCGGTACTTC. Its translation: CATSDFQGPETRYF.

There are many counts of this clonotype. The V and J genes are TRBV7-2 and TRBJ2-7; 9 bases map to TRBD1. V lost 4 bases, J lost 3 bases, and 10 bases stayed unmatched. The CDR3 has 16 amino acids. Germline V gene sequence: CDR1 SGHTA, CDR2 FQGNSA. This chain's CDR3 is CASSYKTGGDNYEQYF. For the CDR3, the DNA is TGTGCCAGCAGCTACAAGACAGGGGGAGATAACTACGAGCAGTACTTC.

J is TRBJ2-5 and V is TRBV29-1; no reliable D call. V was clipped by 6 bases and J by 1 base, with 15 bases between them. This CDR3 region has 14 residues. Germline loops: CDR1 SQVTM, CDR2 ANQGSEA. CDR3 loop: CSVVSGSLQETQYF. As DNA, the CDR3 is TGCAGCGTCGTCAGTGGGTCCCTCCAAGAGACCCAGTACTTC.

V is TRBV7-2 and J is TRBJ2-5, with D tentatively TRBD1 or TRBD2 (5 bases each). Trimming took off 8 bases at V and 5 bases at J, with 21 bases between the two ends. The CDR3 has 15 amino acids. Germline V gives CDR1 SGHTA, CDR2 FQGNSA. The CDR3 coding sequence is TGTGCCAGCTCCCGGGACCCCGCCAGGAGGGAGACCCAGTACTTC. Translated, it gives CASSRDPARRETQYF.

The table lists this clonotype with many counts. The rearrangement links TRBV10-3 to TRBJ1-4, with D maybe TRBD1 (5 bases). The CDR3 is made up of 13 amino acids. V gave up 7 bases and J gave up 7 bases, with 13 bases separating them. Looked up from germline, CDR1 is ENHRY and CDR2 is SYGVKD. CDR3 in DNA: TGTGCCATCAACCGAGGGGTCGGTGAAAAACTGTTTTTT. This encodes CAINRGVGEKLFF.

The table lists this clonotype with a few counts. The chain combines TRBV28 with TRBJ2-1; 13 nucleotides match TRBD2. This CDR3 spans 17 amino acids. Trimming at V came to 7 bases and at J to 5 bases, leaving 11 bases not matched to a gene. Germline CDR1 and CDR2: MDHEN and SYDVKM. The CDR3 coding sequence is TGTGCCAGCACTCTTTTAACCGGGACTAGCGGGAACAATGAGCAGTTCTTC. This codes for CASTLLTGTSGNNEQFF.

V is TRBV11-2 and J is TRBJ2-2, with unresolved D. This CDR3 is 16 amino acids long. The V end lost 6 bases, the J end lost 6 bases, and 20 bases lay between the germline ends. Germline V lookup: CDR1 SGHAT, CDR2 FQNNGV. The CDR3 nucleotides are TGTGCCAGCAGACTCCCTTTTAGAGAAAGGGCCGGGGAGCTGTTTTTT. Its translation: CASRLPFRERAGELFF.

This clonotype was observed many times. The gene calls are TRBV12-3 or TRBV12-4 and TRBJ2-7; D may be TRBD2 (5 bases). CDR3 length: 15 amino acids. The ends were cut back, 1 base at V and 0 bases at J, with 10 bases in the middle. This chain's CDR3 is CASSLGTPSSYEQYF. CDR3 sequence (DNA): TGTGCCAGCAGTTTAGGGACTCCTAGCTCCTACGAGCAGTACTTC.

This clonotype was observed a handful of times. The V gene is TRBV10-3, the J gene TRBJ1-4, with D unclear. The CDR3 is 12 residues long. Trimming took off 8 bases at V and 6 bases at J, with 10 bases between the two ends. Germline CDR1 and CDR2: ENHRY and SYGVKD. The CDR3 sequence is CAISGGDEKLFF. The CDR3 DNA reads TGTGCCATCTCGGGTGGGGATGAAAAACTGTTTTTT.

The DNA of the CDR3 is TGTGCCAGCAGTTCAGTGGCCCCCTATTCACCCCTCCACTTT. Translating it yields CASSSVAPYSPLHF. The rearrangement links TRBV27 to TRBJ1-6; D remains unclear. The CDR3 covers 14 residues. CDR1 MNHEY and CDR2 SMNVEV come from the germline V gene (reference sequence). Trimming cost V 4 bases and J 8 bases, with 12 bases left between them.